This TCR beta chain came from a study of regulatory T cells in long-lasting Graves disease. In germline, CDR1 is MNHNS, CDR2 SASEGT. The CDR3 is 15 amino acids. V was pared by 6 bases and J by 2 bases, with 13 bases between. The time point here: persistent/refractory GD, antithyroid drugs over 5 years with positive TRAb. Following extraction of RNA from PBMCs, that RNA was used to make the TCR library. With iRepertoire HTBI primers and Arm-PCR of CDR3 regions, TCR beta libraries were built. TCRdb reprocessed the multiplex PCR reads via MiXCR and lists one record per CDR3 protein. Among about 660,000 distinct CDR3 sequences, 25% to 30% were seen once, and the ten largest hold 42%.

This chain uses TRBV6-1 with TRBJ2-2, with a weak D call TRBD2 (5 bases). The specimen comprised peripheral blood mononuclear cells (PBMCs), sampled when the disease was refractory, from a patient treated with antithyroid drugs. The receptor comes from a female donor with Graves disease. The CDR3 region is CASSPTSKNTGELFF. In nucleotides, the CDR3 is TGTGCCAGCAGCCCTACTAGTAAAAACACCGGGGAGCTGTTTTTT.